The clone carrying this T cell receptor (beta chain) occurred a few times. A single record per CDR3 protein comes from TCRdb applying MiXCR to the 5' RACE reads. The repertoire holds tens of thousands of distinct CDR3 sequences, with around 12% as singletons. The entry originates in a study of early T cells in non-severe SARS-CoV-2 infection. Trimming shortened V by 4 bases and J by 7 bases, and 20 bases separated the two germline ends. The CDR3 totals 16 residues. The sequencing here drew on whole blood, taken at baseline. This rearrangement joins TRBV12-3 or TRBV12-4 to TRBJ2-1, with a tentative D call TRBD1 (6 bases). This receptor was identified in an adult who was a healthcare worker with PCR-confirmed SARS-CoV-2 infection or an uninfected control (not recorded which). The donor label of this sample is uncertain. The CDR3, as DNA: TGTGCCAGCAGTTCCCTAACAGGGTTGGGTAAAAATGAGCAGTTCTTC. This codes for CASSSLTGLGKNEQFF.